Following are 8 T cell receptor beta chains from one sample sequenced in a study of blood T cell repertoires in COVID-19. Some clones are missing from TCRdb's copy, which holds only in-frame ones; the method was immunoSEQ multiplex PCR. Of about 60,000 clones in the sample, 75% to 90% were seen once. The sequencing sample was made of peripheral blood. The receptor set was obtained from a man aged 25-45 years with COVID-19, enrolled during active disease.

Concerning this clone itself: The junction does not match germline at one end; this may be a read error. The chain joins TRBV6-1 to TRBJ1-4; 8 bases match TRBD1. From germline, CDR1 is MNHNS and CDR2 SASEGT. CDR3 length: 14 amino acids. The CDR3 reads CASIEGGTGEKLFF. For the CDR3, the DNA is TGTGCCAGCATTGAAGGAGGGACAGGAGAAAAACTGTTTTTT.

The chain joins TRBV18 to TRBJ2-5; D is unresolved. The CDR3 runs to 15 residues. Deletions cut 3 bases from V and 1 base from J, with 12 bases between. CDR1 KGHSH and CDR2 LQKENI come from the germline V gene. CDR3 residues: CASSPTNQAQETQYF. The CDR3 DNA reads as TGTGCCAGCTCACCGACCAATCAGGCCCAAGAGACCCAGTACTTC.

This chain uses TRBV3-1 (or the pseudogene TRBV3-2) with TRBJ2-1, with unresolved D. With 1 base removed from V and 9 bases from J, the gap between germline ends came to 13 bases. This CDR3 contains 14 residues. Germline V CDR1 and CDR2: LGHDT, YNNKEL (reference sequence). CDR3 bases: TGTGCCAGCAGCCAAGGGGTAGCCCCGGGTGAGCAGTTCTTC. The encoded protein is CASSQGVAPGEQFF.

This rearrangement joins TRBV2 to TRBJ2-7, with 7 bases that match TRBD1. Germline loops: CDR1 SNHLY, CDR2 FYNNEI. The J segment lost 3 bases and the V segment lost 6 bases, leaving 8 bases of the junction unmatched. There are 14 residues in the CDR3. CDR3 DNA: TGTGCCAGCAGGCAGACAGGGTTGATCTACGAGCAGTACTTC. It encodes CASRQTGLIYEQYF.

The V gene is TRBV7-9, the J gene TRBJ2-7; 12 nucleotides align to TRBD2. With V trimmed by 5 bases and J by 3 bases, 2 bases remained unmatched. Germline values: CDR1 SEHNR, CDR2 FQNEAQ (reference sequence). The CDR3 has 14 amino acids. The CDR3 DNA follows: TGTGCCAGCAGCCCGACTAGCGGGAGCTACGAGCAGTACTTC. It is translated as CASSPTSGSYEQYF.

The V and J genes are TRBV14 and TRBJ1-4; TRBD1 matches 8 bases. CDR1 is SGHDN and CDR2 is FVKESK in the germline V gene. The CDR3 is 14 amino acids. Trimming cost V 4 bases and J 8 bases; bases outside gene matches: 6. The CDR3 DNA is TGTGCCAGCAGCCGTGGGACAGGCGGAGAAAAACTGTTTTTT. Amino acids: CASSRGTGGEKLFF.

This clone turned up a few times. This chain links TRBV7-2 with TRBJ2-1; D is ambiguous. CDR1 and CDR2 from the germline V gene are SGHTA and FQGNSA. The CDR3 spans 12 residues. Trimming stripped 3 bases from V and 5 bases from J, with 5 bases between. CDR3 loop: CASSFADNEQFF. The DNA for the CDR3 is TGTGCCAGCAGCTTTGCGGACAATGAGCAGTTCTTC. Using reference TRBV7-2 and TRBJ2-1 for the parts outside the CDR3, the full variable domain is GAGVSQSPSNKVTEKGKDVELRCDPISGHTALYWYRQSLGQGLEFLIYFQGNSAPDKSGLPSDRFSAERTGGSVSTLTIQRTQQEDSAVYLCASSFADNEQFFGPGTRLTVL.

The rearrangement uses TRBV6-5 and TRBJ1-6; a weak D match, TRBD1 (6 bases). Trimming took 0 bases from V and 9 from J, leaving 12 bases between them. The CDR3 totals 15 residues. Germline V gives CDR1 MNHEY, CDR2 SVGAGI. The CDR3 spells CASSYSDRKGSPLHF. CDR3 bases: TGTGCCAGCAGTTACTCGGACAGAAAGGGTTCACCCCTCCACTTT.